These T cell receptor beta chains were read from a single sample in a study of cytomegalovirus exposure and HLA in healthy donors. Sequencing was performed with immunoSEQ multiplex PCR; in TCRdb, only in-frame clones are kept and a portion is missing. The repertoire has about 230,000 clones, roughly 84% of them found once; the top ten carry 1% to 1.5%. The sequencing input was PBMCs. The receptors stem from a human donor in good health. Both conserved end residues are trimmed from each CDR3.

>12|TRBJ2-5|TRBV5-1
ASSMGQAQETQY
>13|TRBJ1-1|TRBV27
ASRPAGGPNTEAF
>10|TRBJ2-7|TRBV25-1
ATAGQTYEQY
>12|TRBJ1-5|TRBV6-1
ASTYGGGNQPQH
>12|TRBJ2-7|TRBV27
ASSKGLRAGEQY
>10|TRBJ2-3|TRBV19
ASSPGTDTQY
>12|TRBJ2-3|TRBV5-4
ASSSRGVTDTQY
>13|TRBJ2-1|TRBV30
AGRRGVTEYNEQF
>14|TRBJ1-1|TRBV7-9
ASSLSLQGGFPEAF
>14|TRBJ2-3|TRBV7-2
ASSLAEGGRGDTQY
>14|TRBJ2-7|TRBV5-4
ASSPNRQGPTYEQY
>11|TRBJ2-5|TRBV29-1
SVDRGGEETQY
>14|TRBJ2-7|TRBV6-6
ASSYSVAGGGGEQY
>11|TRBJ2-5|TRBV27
ASKERGQETQY
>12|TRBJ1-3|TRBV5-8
ASSLEGSRNTIY
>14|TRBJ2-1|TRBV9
ASSSRSSLSYNEQF
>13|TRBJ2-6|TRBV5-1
ASSLAISGANVLT
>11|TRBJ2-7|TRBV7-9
ASSPGGAYEQY
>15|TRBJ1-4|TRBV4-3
ASSQDGAGLISEKLF
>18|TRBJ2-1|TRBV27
ASSLSPGLAGERIYNEQF
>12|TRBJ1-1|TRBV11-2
ASSLGQGNTEAF
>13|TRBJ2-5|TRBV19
ASNLGQGRVETQY